The 20 T cell receptor beta chains below come from one sample, sequenced in a study of T cells in Graves' hyperthyroidism and ophthalmopathy. TCR beta CDR3 sequences were amplified from RNA transcripts. The study used the HTBI primer set for a first-round RT-PCR of the TCR CDR3. Using its own MiXCR run on the multiplex PCR reads, TCRdb lists one record per CDR3 protein. This table holds approximately 600,000 distinct CDR3 sequences, about 15% found once. The material sequenced was blood. These TCRs come from a woman aged 40 to 55 with Graves' ophthalmopathy.

The chain joins TRBV19 to TRBJ1-1, with TRBD1 matching 7 bases. Trimming at V came to 2 bases and at J to 10 bases, leaving 7 bases not matched to a gene. The CDR3 contains 13 residues. Germline assignment: CDR1 LNHDA and CDR2 SQIVND (reference sequence). The CDR3 is CASSIYRGPGAFF. The CDR3 nucleotides read TGTGCCAGTAGTATATATAGGGGGCCTGGAGCTTTCTTT.

This clonotype appeared many times. CDR3 protein: CASSQGKAGQETQYF. The CDR3 nucleotides read TGTGCCAGCAGCCAAGGGAAAGCGGGGCAAGAGACCCAGTACTTC. The J gene is TRBJ2-5, the V gene TRBV4-2; 7 bases are shared with TRBD2. The CDR3 has 15 amino acids. Germline V CDR1 and CDR2: LGHNA, YNFKEQ. V lost 1 base and J lost 2; bases outside the gene matches: 4.

The sample holds many counts of this clonotype. The chain links TRBV24-1 to TRBJ2-6, with TRBD1 as a possible D gene (6 bases). CDR1 is KGHDR and CDR2 is SFDVKD in the germline V gene. V was trimmed by 4 bases and J by 6 bases, leaving 9 bases between them. The length of the CDR3 is 14 residues. This CDR3 reads CATSDRGMANVLTF. In DNA form, the CDR3 reads TGTGCCACCAGTGACAGGGGAATGGCCAACGTCCTGACTTTC.

The chain links TRBV30 to TRBJ2-5, with 15 bases lining up with TRBD2. Germline values: CDR1 GTSNPN, CDR2 SVGIG (reference sequence). The trim removed 3 bases at V and 5 bases at J, leaving 7 bases unmatched. The CDR3 loop spans 16 amino acids. The CDR3 loop is CAWRDDGLAGGETQYF. Written as DNA, the CDR3 is TGTGCCTGGAGGGACGACGGACTAGCGGGGGGGGAGACCCAGTACTTC. Full variable domain (rest looked up from reference TRBV30 and TRBJ2-5): SQTIHQWPATLVQPVGSPLSLECTVEGTSNPNLYWYRQAAGRGLQLLFYSVGIGQISSEVPQNLSASRPQDRQFILSSKKLLLSDSGFYLCAWRDDGLAGGETQYFGPGTRLLVL.

This clonotype has at least ten counts. The CDR3 DNA follows: TGTGCCAGTAGTATAACGGGGAGCGAGCAGTACTTC. Its protein is CASSITGSEQYF. The chain employs TRBV19 and TRBJ2-7; D is perhaps TRBD2 (5 bases). The CDR3 runs to 12 residues. Trimming cost V 2 bases and J 6 bases, with 8 bases left between them. CDR1 and CDR2 from the germline V gene are LNHDA and SQIVND (reference sequence). Looking up the rest from reference TRBV19 and TRBJ2-7 gives the full variable domain: DGGITQSPKYLFRKEGQNVTLSCEQNLNHDAMYWYRQDPGQGLRLIYYSQIVNDFQKGDIAEGYSVSREKKESFPLTVTSAQKNPTAFYLCASSITGSEQYFGPGTRLTVT.

This clonotype was found a few times. The chain carries TRBV5-1 and TRBJ2-7; D may match TRBD1 or TRBD2 (5 bases each). The V end lost 3 bases, the J end lost 0 bases, and 7 bases lay between the germline ends. The germline gives CDR1 SGHRS, CDR2 YFSETQ. CDR3 size: 13 residues. The CDR3, as DNA: TGCGCCAGCAGCTGGGACCCCTCCTACGAGCAGTACTTC. It encodes CASSWDPSYEQYF. Full variable domain (remainder filled in from reference TRBV5-1 and TRBJ2-7): KAGVTQTPRYLIKTRGQQVTLSCSPISGHRSVSWYQQTPGQGLQFLFEYFSETQRNKGNFPGRFSGRQFSNSRSEMNVSTLELGDSALYLCASSWDPSYEQYFGPGTRLTVT.

This clonotype appeared many times. The chain links TRBV6-1 to TRBJ1-6; 7 bases match TRBD1. With 1 base clipped from V and 9 bases from J, the junction kept 0 bases outside the gene matches. Germline CDR1 MNHNS, CDR2 SASEGT. The CDR3 extends over 13 amino acids. The CDR3 protein is CASSEDRGSPLHF. CDR3 bases: TGTGCCAGCAGTGAAGACAGGGGTTCACCCCTCCACTTT.

Of note for this clonotype: This may arise from a read error, as a much more abundant clone is one base away. The chain is built from TRBV27 and TRBJ1-5; D is unresolved. V lost 0 bases, J lost 5 bases, and 5 bases lay in between. CDR1 and CDR2 from the germline V gene are MNHEY and SMNVEV (reference sequence). The CDR3 consists of 13 residues. As DNA, the CDR3 is TGTGCCAGCAGTTTATCTTTCGATCAGCCCCAGCATTTT. It codes for CASSLSFDQPQHF.

In its sample, this clonotype was seen a few times. The V call is TRBV5-1, the J call TRBJ2-7, with 11 bases fitting TRBD2. The V and J ends lost 3 bases and 5 bases, in that order; junction bases with no gene match: 7. CDR3 size: 15 residues. Germline CDR1 and CDR2: SGHRS and YFSETQ. CDR3 sequence reads: CASSSLAGGPNEQYF. In nucleotides, the CDR3 is TGCGCCAGCAGCTCCTTAGCGGGAGGGCCCAACGAGCAGTACTTC.

This clonotype was recorded at least ten times. This chain links TRBV19 with TRBJ2-7, with D unclear. Germline V lookup: CDR1 LNHDA, CDR2 SQIVND (reference sequence). Trimming removed 1 base at V and 0 bases at J, with 10 bases between. CDR3 length: 15 residues. Here the CDR3 reads CASSIAEPSSYEQYF. DNA for the CDR3: TGTGCCAGTAGTATAGCAGAACCTTCCTCCTACGAGCAGTACTTC.

This clonotype was recorded a few times. CDR3 sequence: CASSYSPTREQYF. The CDR3, as DNA: TGTGCCAGCAGTTACTCCCCTACTCGCGAGCAGTACTTC. The chain uses TRBV6-2 or TRBV6-3 and TRBJ2-7, with unresolved D. V lost 0 bases, J lost 6 bases, and 9 bases lay in between. This CDR3 contains 13 residues. Germline values: CDR1 MNHEY, CDR2 SVGEGT.

This clonotype was picked up a small number of times. A junction end diverges from the germline sequence, so it may reflect a read error. The chain recombines TRBV12-3 or TRBV12-4 with TRBJ2-7; the match to TRBD2 covers 11 bases. This CDR3 is built from 13 residues. DNA of the CDR3: TGTGCCAGCAATTTAGCGGGAGGGAACGAGCAGTACTTC. Protein product: CASNLAGGNEQYF.

There are many counts of this clonotype. V and J are TRBV6-5 and TRBJ2-7; D ambiguous. V was clipped by 0 bases and J by 3 bases, with 12 bases between them. This CDR3 has 15 amino acids. Germline CDR1 is MNHEY and CDR2 is SVGAGI. As DNA, the CDR3 is TGTGCCAGCAGTTACTCGCCAGGACCGTTCTACGAGCAGTACTTC. Translation: CASSYSPGPFYEQYF.

This clonotype came up many times. The chain couples TRBV4-1 to TRBJ2-5, with a possible D match to TRBD2 (6 bases). CDR1 is MGHRA, CDR2 YSYEKL, per germline. Trimming stripped 1 base from V and 5 bases from J, with 20 bases between. This CDR3 spans 17 amino acids. CDR3 in DNA: TGCGCCAGCAGCCAAGCGGAGGGCTATGGGGAGAGGGAGACCCAGTACTTC. This codes for CASSQAEGYGERETQYF.

This clonotype was picked up many times. V gene TRBV28 combines with J gene TRBJ2-4, with a weak D call TRBD1 (5 bases). The CDR3 consists of 16 residues. V lost 3 bases and J lost 3, with 15 bases in between. Germline CDR1 reads MDHEN; CDR2 reads SYDVKM. The CDR3 DNA reads as TGTGCCAGCAGTTTGGGGCTGGGGCAGGTCAAAAACATTCAGTACTTC. Its translation is CASSLGLGQVKNIQYF.

The table lists this clonotype with many counts. The V and J genes are TRBV5-1 and TRBJ1-1; no definite D call. V lost 4 bases, J lost 1 base, and 8 bases lay in between. Germline-derived CDR1 and CDR2 are SGHRS and YFSETQ. CDR3 size: 13 residues. The CDR3 bases are TGCGCCAGCAGCGACCCTGGGAACACTGAAGCTTTCTTT. This codes for CASSDPGNTEAFF. Using reference TRBV5-1 and TRBJ1-1 for the parts outside the CDR3, the full variable domain is KAGVTQTPRYLIKTRGQQVTLSCSPISGHRSVSWYQQTPGQGLQFLFEYFSETQRNKGNFPGRFSGRQFSNSRSEMNVSTLELGDSALYLCASSDPGNTEAFFGQGTRLTVV.

In this sample, this clonotype turned up many times. This chain uses TRBV14 with TRBJ2-7; no definite D call. The V end lost 1 base, the J end lost 5 bases, and 9 bases lay between the germline ends. CDR3 length: 13 amino acids. From germline, CDR1 is SGHDN and CDR2 FVKESK. The DNA for the CDR3 is TGTGCCAGCAGCCAAGGGGTTAGGGACGAGCAGTACTTC. It codes for CASSQGVRDEQYF.

This clonotype was recorded at least ten times. The chain has TRBV11-2 and TRBJ2-2; D tentatively fits TRBD1 or TRBD2 (5 bases each). This CDR3 is built from 16 residues. The germline CDR1 and CDR2 sequences are SGHAT and FQNNGV. Trimming shortened V by 1 base and J by 7 bases, and 16 bases separated the two germline ends. As DNA, the CDR3 is TGTGCCAGCAGCTTAGGTGGACTCCCAGGGATCGGGGAGCTGTTTTTT. Residues: CASSLGGLPGIGELFF.

This clonotype was detected a few times. V is TRBV24-1 and J is TRBJ2-7; D uncertain. Germline V gene data show CDR1 as KGHDR and CDR2 as SFDVKD. Trimming left V 1 base short and J 2 bases short, with 11 bases between. This CDR3 comprises 15 residues. Written as DNA, the CDR3 is TGTGCCACCAGTGATTTAGGCTCCCAACCCTACGAGCAGTACTTC. It encodes CATSDLGSQPYEQYF.

The sample holds many counts of this clonotype. The chain carries TRBV9 and TRBJ1-3, with D hard to call. V lost 6 bases, J lost 0 bases, and 13 bases lay in between. This CDR3 region has 15 residues. In germline, CDR1 is SGDLS, CDR2 YYNGEE. DNA of the CDR3: TGTGCCAGCACCCCCCGCCCGTCCTCTGGAAACACCATATATTTT. As protein: CASTPRPSSGNTIYF. Filled out from reference TRBV9 and TRBJ1-3, the complete variable domain reads DSGVTQTPKHLITATGQRVTLRCSPRSGDLSVYWYQQSLDQGLQFLIQYYNGEERAKGNILERFSAQQFPDLHSELNLSSLELGDSALYFCASTPRPSSGNTIYFGEGSWLTVV.